A selection of T cell receptor beta chains follows, all from one sample in a study of blood T cells in healthy people across ages. TCRdb re-called the 5' RACE reads through MiXCR, storing one row per CDR3 protein. The sample records roughly 800,000 distinct CDR3 sequences, around 25% being singletons. These records were also assigned to another study, of T cells of mothers and their children.

Sequencing was done on a sample of blood. The receptors originated from a boy between 10 and 17 years old in good health. CDR3s include the opening cysteine and the closing phenylalanine or tryptophan. Fields, in order: V gene, clone size, J gene, D gene, CDR3 protein, CDR3 DNA. The D gene is left open where the match is weak. Clone size is stated in some rows and not others, as once, few, many or a class when expanded.

V gene: TRBV29-1
clone size: few
J gene: TRBJ1-2
D gene: NA
CDR3 protein: CSVDEGPEPNSDYGYTF
CDR3 DNA: TGCAGCGTTGATGAGGGTCCTGAACCAAACTCTGACTATGGCTACACCTTC

V gene: TRBV7-2
clone size: NA
J gene: TRBJ2-1
D gene: TRBD2
CDR3 protein: CASSLVWVGTSGVNEQFF
CDR3 DNA: TGTGCCAGCAGCTTAGTATGGGTGGGGACTAGCGGTGTAAATGAGCAGTTCTTC

V gene: TRBV12-3/TRBV12-4
clone size: NA
J gene: TRBJ1-1
D gene: NA
CDR3 protein: CASSPRAAPRAFF
CDR3 DNA: TGTGCCAGCAGTCCAAGGGCAGCTCCTCGAGCTTTCTTT

V gene: TRBV12-5
clone size: few
J gene: TRBJ2-1
D gene: NA
CDR3 protein: CASGFENEQFF
CDR3 DNA: TGTGCTAGCGGTTTTGAGAATGAGCAGTTCTTC

V gene: TRBV6-5
clone size: NA
J gene: TRBJ2-5
D gene: TRBD1
CDR3 protein: CASSYVQGIQETQYF
CDR3 DNA: TGTGCCAGCAGTTACGTACAGGGGATCCAAGAGACCCAGTACTTC

V gene: TRBV6-5
clone size: NA
J gene: TRBJ2-1
D gene: TRBD2
CDR3 protein: CASSYRQLAGSTTSEQFF
CDR3 DNA: TGTGCCAGCAGTTATCGTCAACTAGCGGGGTCGACCACCAGTGAGCAGTTCTTC

V gene: TRBV28
clone size: NA
J gene: TRBJ2-3
D gene: NA
CDR3 protein: CASSLMVVDTQYF
CDR3 DNA: TGTGCCAGCAGTTTAATGGTGGTAGATACGCAGTATTTT

V gene: TRBV29-1
clone size: NA
J gene: TRBJ2-5
D gene: NA
CDR3 protein: CSVDRTQGGGETQYF
CDR3 DNA: TGCAGCGTTGATCGTACACAGGGCGGCGGAGAGACCCAGTACTTC

V gene: TRBV7-3
clone size: few
J gene: TRBJ1-1
D gene: NA
CDR3 protein: CASSLEPVNTEAFF
CDR3 DNA: TGTGCCAGCAGCTTAGAGCCGGTGAACACTGAAGCTTTCTTT

V gene: TRBV13
clone size: few
J gene: TRBJ1-2
D gene: NA
CDR3 protein: CASSLPGLSYGYTF
CDR3 DNA: TGTGCCAGCAGCTTACCAGGGCTGAGCTATGGCTACACCTTC

V gene: TRBV29-1
clone size: NA
J gene: TRBJ1-6
D gene: NA
CDR3 protein: CSVMLGYNSPLHF
CDR3 DNA: TGCAGCGTTATGTTGGGATATAATTCACCCCTCCACTTT

V gene: TRBV7-4
clone size: NA
J gene: TRBJ2-3
D gene: NA
CDR3 protein: CASSSPPATTDTQYF
CDR3 DNA: TGTGCCAGCAGCTCTCCCCCCGCTACCACAGATACGCAGTATTTT

V gene: TRBV5-1
clone size: few
J gene: TRBJ2-5
D gene: NA
CDR3 protein: CASSESGGPLQETQYF
CDR3 DNA: TGCGCCAGCAGCGAATCCGGCGGACCGCTCCAAGAGACCCAGTACTTC

V gene: TRBV7-9
clone size: NA
J gene: TRBJ2-7
D gene: NA
CDR3 protein: CVSSLPGPFYEQYF
CDR3 DNA: TGTGTCAGCAGCTTACCCGGGCCCTTCTACGAGCAGTACTTC

V gene: TRBV6-4
clone size: few
J gene: TRBJ2-3
D gene: NA
CDR3 protein: CASSEFLGGTDTQYF
CDR3 DNA: TGTGCCAGCAGTGAGTTCCTGGGGGGCACAGATACGCAGTATTTT

V gene: TRBV4-2
clone size: once
J gene: TRBJ2-3
D gene: NA
CDR3 protein: CASSQTGRRAHTDTQYF
CDR3 DNA: TGTGCCAGCAGCCAAACGGGGCGACGGGCACACACAGATACGCAGTATTTT

V gene: TRBV2
clone size: NA
J gene: TRBJ2-7
D gene: TRBD2
CDR3 protein: CASSEFVLGLTAYEQYF
CDR3 DNA: TGTGCCAGCAGTGAGTTTGTTTTGGGACTAACAGCCTACGAGCAGTACTTC

V gene: TRBV9
clone size: NA
J gene: TRBJ1-3
D gene: NA
CDR3 protein: CASSESGANGNTIYF
CDR3 DNA: TGTGCCAGCAGCGAATCAGGGGCCAATGGAAACACCATATATTTT

V gene: TRBV28
clone size: few
J gene: TRBJ2-7
D gene: NA
CDR3 protein: CASSFGGRRIADYSYEQYF
CDR3 DNA: TGTGCCAGCAGTTTTGGTGGCAGGAGGATAGCGGATTACTCCTACGAGCAGTACTTC

V gene: TRBV20-1
clone size: NA
J gene: TRBJ2-5
D gene: NA
CDR3 protein: CRGPPERETQYF
CDR3 DNA: TGCAGGGGCCCCCCCGAGAGGGAGACCCAGTACTTC

V gene: TRBV10-2
clone size: few
J gene: TRBJ2-5
D gene: NA
CDR3 protein: CASSESGGYQETQYF
CDR3 DNA: TGCGCCAGCAGTGAGTCGGGCGGGTACCAAGAGACCCAGTACTTC

V gene: TRBV29-1
clone size: many
J gene: TRBJ2-5
D gene: TRBD2
CDR3 protein: CSVSPRLAVQETQYF
CDR3 DNA: TGCAGCGTTTCCCCTCGACTAGCGGTCCAAGAGACCCAGTACTTC

V gene: TRBV12-3/TRBV12-4
clone size: few
J gene: TRBJ2-1
D gene: NA
CDR3 protein: CASSPEDNEQFF
CDR3 DNA: TGTGCCAGCAGCCCCGAGGACAATGAGCAGTTCTTC

V gene: TRBV20-1
clone size: few
J gene: TRBJ2-1
D gene: TRBD2
CDR3 protein: CSAMTSPNEQFF
CDR3 DNA: TGCAGTGCTATGACTAGCCCCAATGAGCAGTTCTTC

V gene: TRBV5-1
clone size: few
J gene: TRBJ1-2
D gene: NA
CDR3 protein: CASSSTSQAPRGYTF
CDR3 DNA: TGCGCCAGCAGCTCTACCTCCCAGGCCCCTCGCGGCTACACCTTC

V gene: TRBV4-2
clone size: few
J gene: TRBJ2-7
D gene: TRBD1
CDR3 protein: CASSQVAYSTGVGEQYF
CDR3 DNA: TGTGCCAGCAGCCAAGTGGCGTATAGTACAGGGGTGGGCGAGCAGTACTTC

V gene: TRBV12-3/TRBV12-4
clone size: few
J gene: TRBJ1-1
D gene: NA
CDR3 protein: CASSFGSTAFF
CDR3 DNA: TGTGCCAGCAGTTTTGGATCCACCGCTTTCTTT

V gene: TRBV6-5
clone size: NA
J gene: TRBJ1-2
D gene: NA
CDR3 protein: CASSYSRDLSYGYTF
CDR3 DNA: TGTGCCAGCAGTTACTCTCGCGACTTGTCGTATGGCTACACCTTC

V gene: TRBV6-6
clone size: NA
J gene: TRBJ1-6
D gene: NA
CDR3 protein: CASSLSTPLHF
CDR3 DNA: TGTGCCAGCAGTTTAAGTACACCCCTCCACTTT

V gene: TRBV19
clone size: few
J gene: TRBJ1-6
D gene: NA
CDR3 protein: CASKGLNSPLHF
CDR3 DNA: TGTGCCAGTAAAGGGCTGAATTCACCCCTCCACTTT

V gene: TRBV28
clone size: NA
J gene: TRBJ1-2
D gene: NA
CDR3 protein: CASSPAAVRYGYAF
CDR3 DNA: TGTGCCAGCAGTCCCGCAGCGGTGCGCTATGGCTACGCCTTC

V gene: TRBV2
clone size: NA
J gene: TRBJ2-7
D gene: TRBD1
CDR3 protein: CATRGGVTYEQYF
CDR3 DNA: TGTGCCACCCGAGGGGGCGTTACCTACGAGCAGTACTTC

V gene: TRBV18
clone size: few
J gene: TRBJ2-1
D gene: NA
CDR3 protein: CASSPPLGQGFNEQFF
CDR3 DNA: TGCGCCAGCTCACCACCGCTGGGGCAGGGATTCAATGAGCAGTTCTTC

V gene: TRBV29-1
clone size: NA
J gene: TRBJ2-2
D gene: NA
CDR3 protein: CSVGPLWGGELFF
CDR3 DNA: TGCAGCGTTGGCCCCCTATGGGGCGGGGAGCTGTTTTTT

V gene: TRBV20-1
clone size: NA
J gene: TRBJ1-2
D gene: NA
CDR3 protein: CSARGEVPYGYTF
CDR3 DNA: TGCAGTGCTAGGGGCGAGGTCCCATATGGCTACACCTTC

V gene: TRBV12-3/TRBV12-4
clone size: few
J gene: TRBJ1-1
D gene: NA
CDR3 protein: CASSSRPGFTEAFF
CDR3 DNA: TGTGCCAGCAGTTCCAGGCCGGGCTTCACTGAAGCTTTCTTT

V gene: TRBV7-2
clone size: NA
J gene: TRBJ2-7
D gene: TRBD2
CDR3 protein: CASSHPAGGLYEQYF
CDR3 DNA: TGTGCCAGCAGCCATCCAGCGGGAGGCCTCTACGAGCAGTACTTC

V gene: TRBV7-7
clone size: once
J gene: TRBJ1-2
D gene: NA
CDR3 protein: CASSPRRGFSYWAF
CDR3 DNA: TGTGCTAGCAGCCCTAGGCGGGGGTTTTCCTATTGGGCCTTC

V gene: TRBV29-1
clone size: few
J gene: TRBJ1-1
D gene: NA
CDR3 protein: CTYRVSMNTEAFF
CDR3 DNA: TGCACCTACAGGGTTAGCATGAACACTGAAGCTTTCTTT

V gene: TRBV27
clone size: few
J gene: TRBJ2-6
D gene: NA
CDR3 protein: CASTLYPGANVLTF
CDR3 DNA: TGTGCCAGCACCCTGTACCCAGGGGCCAACGTCCTGACTTTC

V gene: TRBV12-3/TRBV12-4
clone size: few
J gene: TRBJ2-1
D gene: TRBD2
CDR3 protein: CASSSPYLAGGYNEQFF
CDR3 DNA: TGTGCCAGCAGTTCCCCATACCTAGCGGGGGGGTACAATGAGCAGTTCTTC

V gene: TRBV11-2
clone size: few
J gene: TRBJ2-7
D gene: NA
CDR3 protein: CASSGLRDISYEQYF
CDR3 DNA: TGTGCCAGCAGCGGACTCCGGGACATCTCCTACGAGCAGTACTTC